Here is one T cell receptor beta chain with its context. Its target is unknown. The study sampled nominally healthy donors, though unrecorded immune exposures were likely. The data were taken from a study of cytomegalovirus exposure and HLA in healthy donors. Overall study results and limits: Near-uniform donor sequencing depth was presumed by presence/absence analyses. Associated with HLA alleles at 0.05 false discovery rate in a later analysis were fewer than 20,000 TCR beta sequences.

The CDR3 sequence is 20 residues long. The V gene end was trimmed by 0 bases and the J gene end by 3 bases; junction bases not matched to a gene: 16. CDR1 is MNHEY, CDR2 SMNVEV, per germline (reference sequence). The PCR contained 60 Vbeta and 13 Jbeta primers. As processed by the authors: Later, an analysis found about 77 million unique TCR beta chains, and 8.5 million to 12 million of these were shared. Assay: immunoSEQ multiplex PCR; the TCRdb copy retains only in-frame clones and omits some. V and J calls and clone size are copied from that table; D and trimming were computed from the DNA. Counted here are 90,000 to 120,000 clones, over 60% occurring once; the ten biggest clones make up around 4%.

The TCR was taken from a male donor in good health and CMV-seronegative. The chain has TRBV27 and TRBJ2-7, with 11 bases aligning to TRBD2. The sequenced sample was PBMCs. In nucleotides, the CDR3 is TGTGCCAGCAGTTTATCTGTTGGGGGGCTAGCGGGAGGCTCTTTCTACGAGCAGTACTTC. Its translation is CASSLSVGGLAGGSFYEQYF.